The 4 T cell receptor beta chains presented below share a single source sample, sequenced in a study of circulating tumor DNA in untreated peripheral T-cell lymphoma. TCRdb's copy holds only in-frame clones and misses some; the assay was immunoSEQ multiplex PCR. The sample's table shows about 60 clones. The sequencing sample was made of cell-free DNA from blood serum. The source is a human donor with peripheral T-cell lymphoma.

This clone was seen just once. The rearrangement joins TRBV25-1 to TRBJ1-4; 9 nucleotides align to TRBD1. This CDR3 is 14 amino acids long. Germline-derived CDR1 and CDR2 are MGHDK and SYGVNS. The junction had 5 bases not matched to a gene; V was cut back by 6 bases and J by 6 bases. DNA of the CDR3: TGTGCCAGCAGAGGGACAGGGTTGTATGAAAAACTGTTTTTT. Translation: CASRGTGLYEKLFF.

This sequence joins TRBV7-8 and TRBJ2-7; 9 bases fit TRBD2. CDR1 and CDR2 (germline): SGHVS, FQNEAQ. The CDR3 is 15 amino acids. Germline trimming cut 2 bases from V and 2 bases from J; bases unmatched to any gene: 4. CDR3 loop: CASSLTSGYAYEQYF. DNA of the CDR3: TGTGCCAGCAGCTTAACTAGCGGGTACGCCTACGAGCAGTACTTC.

V usage is TRBV5-1 and J usage is TRBJ1-2; D not resolved. Per germline, CDR1 SGHRS and CDR2 YFSETQ. The CDR3 has 15 residues. V was trimmed by 4 bases and J by 2 bases, leaving 15 bases between them. The CDR3 bases are TGCGCCAGCAGCCCCGCAAGTGGGAGCAACTATGGCTACACCTTC. It yields the protein CASSPASGSNYGYTF.

This chain links TRBV5-1 with TRBJ1-1; 7 nucleotides align to TRBD1. CDR3 size: 14 residues. The germline gives CDR1 SGHRS, CDR2 YFSETQ. V shed 4 bases, J shed 1 base, and the junction held 4 bases outside the gene matches. CDR3 nucleotides: TGCGCCAGCAGCACCGACAGGGCGAACACTGAAGCTTTCTTT. Its translation: CASSTDRANTEAFF.